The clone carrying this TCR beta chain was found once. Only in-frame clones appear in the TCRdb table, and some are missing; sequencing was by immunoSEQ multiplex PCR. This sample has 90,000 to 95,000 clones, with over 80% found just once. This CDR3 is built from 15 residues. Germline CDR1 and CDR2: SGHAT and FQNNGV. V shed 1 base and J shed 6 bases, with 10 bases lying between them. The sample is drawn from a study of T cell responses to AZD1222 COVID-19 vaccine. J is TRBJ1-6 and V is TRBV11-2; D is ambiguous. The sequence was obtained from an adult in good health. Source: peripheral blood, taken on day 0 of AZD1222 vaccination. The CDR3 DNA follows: TGTGCCAGCAGCTTAGTTCTGGGTGGTAATTCACCCCTCCACTTT. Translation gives CASSLVLGGNSPLHF. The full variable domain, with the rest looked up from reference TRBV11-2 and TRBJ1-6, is EAGVAQSPRYKIIEKRQSVAFWCNPISGHATLYWYQQILGQGPKLLIQFQNNGVVDDSQLPKDRFSAERLKGVDSTLKIQPAKLEDSAVYLCASSLVLGGNSPLHFGNGTRLTVT.